What follows is one T cell receptor beta chain and its context. This entry comes from a study of blood T cell repertoires in COVID-19. Assignment of participants to cohorts was predicated upon participant-reported clinical history. In Cohort 3, a recovered donor had either two negative PCRs, clearance, or symptom resolution. Produced via immunoSEQ multiplex PCR; TCRdb's table is partial and in-frame only. The data hold over 350,000 clones, with 85% to 90% observed a single time. J gave up 5 bases and V 5 bases, and 3 bases lay outside the gene matches. The germline V gene encodes CDR1 LNHDA and CDR2 SQIVND (reference sequence). This CDR3 region has 14 residues.

V usage is TRBV19 and J usage is TRBJ2-1; 10 bases line up with TRBD2. Sample: PBMCs or T cells enriched from blood (not recorded which). The clonotype was recovered from a woman aged 18-29 years who had recovered from COVID-19. CDR3 protein: CASSPSGGHNEQFF. CDR3 nucleotides: TGTGCCAGTAGTCCTAGCGGGGGCCACAATGAGCAGTTCTTC.